Listed here are 11 T cell receptor beta chains from one sample, sequenced in a study of T cells in localized non-small cell lung cancer. Assay used: immunoSEQ multiplex PCR; TCRdb lists only in-frame clones, some missing. The sample has fewer than 25,000 clones, around 90% seen once. The sequences come from peripheral blood, collected before any cancer treatment. These receptors originate from a man between 35 and 75 years old with stage III squamous cell lung carcinoma.

This clone was found once. The chain combines TRBV9 with TRBJ2-1, with 13 bases lining up with TRBD2. The CDR3 has 15 amino acids. V shed 3 bases and J 5 bases; nucleotides not matched to a gene: 2. Germline V gives CDR1 SGDLS, CDR2 YYNGEE. Here the CDR3 DNA reads TGTGCCAGCAGCGGACTAGCGGGGGGCAACAATGAGCAGTTCTTC. It codes for CASSGLAGGNNEQFF.

The chain couples TRBV10-3 to TRBJ2-7; D not resolved. Germline values: CDR1 ENHRY, CDR2 SYGVKD. This CDR3 spans 13 amino acids. Deletions cut 4 bases from V and 1 base from J, with 8 bases between. CDR3 loop: CAISAVGSYEQYF. The CDR3 nucleotides are TGTGCCATCAGTGCCGTAGGGTCCTACGAGCAGTACTTC.

V is TRBV6-6 and J is TRBJ2-7; D tentatively fits TRBD1 or TRBD2 (5 bases each). In germline, CDR1 is MNHNY, CDR2 SVGAGI (reference sequence). The V gene lost 6 bases and the J gene lost 0 bases, with 12 bases spanning the gap. The length of the CDR3 is 14 residues. CDR3 coding DNA: TGTGCCAGCAGACCCCGGGACGGCTCCTACGAGCAGTACTTC. This sequence encodes CASRPRDGSYEQYF.

The CDR3 protein is CASSHGGRMGTDTQYF. In DNA form, the CDR3 reads TGCGCCAGCAGTCATGGCGGGAGGATGGGCACAGATACGCAGTATTTT. The J gene is TRBJ2-3, the V gene TRBV23-1, with TRBD2 matching over 8 bases. TRBV23-1 is classed as an ORF, of uncertain function. CDR3 size: 16 residues. Germline trimming cut 3 bases from V and 1 base from J; bases unmatched to any gene: 6.

The chain employs TRBV29-1 and TRBJ2-6; D is uncertain. This CDR3 has 15 residues. V was pared by 0 bases and J by 0 bases, with 6 bases between. CDR1 and CDR2 from the germline V gene are SQVTM and ANQGSEA. CDR3 region: CSVEDSLSGANVLTF. CDR3 nucleotides: TGCAGCGTTGAAGACTCCCTCTCTGGGGCCAACGTCCTGACTTTC. Filled out from reference TRBV29-1 and TRBJ2-6, the complete variable domain reads SAVISQKPSRDICQRGTSLTIQCQVDSQVTMMFWYRQQPGQSLTLIATANQGSEATYESGFVIDKFPISRPNLTFSTLTVSNMSPEDSSIYLCSVEDSLSGANVLTFGAGSRLTVL.

The rearrangement links TRBV2 to TRBJ2-5; 9 bases match TRBD2. This CDR3 comprises 16 residues. Germline V gives CDR1 SNHLY, CDR2 FYNNEI. Trimming took 2 bases from V and 5 from J; bases not matched to a gene: 9. For the CDR3, the DNA is TGTGCCAGCAGTGAACATAGCGGGAGTAGTTCTGAGACCCAGTACTTC. It is translated as CASSEHSGSSSETQYF.

V and J are TRBV7-8 and TRBJ2-1, with no clear D. The CDR3 covers 11 residues. V was trimmed by 5 bases and J by 9 bases, leaving 8 bases between them. Germline V gene lookup returns CDR1 SGHVS and CDR2 FQNEAQ. For the CDR3, the DNA is TGTGCCAGCAGCCGATTGGTTGAGCAGTTCTTC. Protein: CASSRLVEQFF.

The chain links TRBV27 to TRBJ1-2, with 7 positions matching TRBD1. The CDR3 spans 15 residues. Germline V gene sequence: CDR1 MNHEY, CDR2 SMNVEV (reference sequence). The J segment lost 4 bases and the V segment lost 5 bases, leaving 10 bases of the junction unmatched. CDR3 in amino acids: CASSTTGQNFYGYTF. In DNA, the CDR3 is TGTGCCAGCAGTACGACAGGGCAAAACTTCTATGGCTACACCTTC.

The chain is built from TRBV28 and TRBJ1-3, with a tentative D call TRBD1 (5 bases). This CDR3 has 14 amino acids. The V gene's germline CDR1 is MDHEN and CDR2 SYDVKM. Trimming took 2 bases from V and 11 from J, leaving 16 bases between them. CDR3 region: CASSLQGTAGAIYF. CDR3 DNA: TGTGCCAGCAGTTTACAGGGAACCGCCGGGGCCATATATTTT.

The chain employs TRBV9 and TRBJ2-1; 12 nucleotides line up with TRBD2. The CDR3 runs to 16 residues. Trimming at V came to 4 bases and at J to 5 bases, leaving 7 bases not matched to a gene. Germline CDR1 SGDLS, CDR2 YYNGEE. Here the CDR3 reads CASSPQTSGRHNEQFF. CDR3 coding DNA: TGTGCCAGCAGCCCCCAGACTAGCGGGAGACACAATGAGCAGTTCTTC.

The chain couples TRBV27 to TRBJ1-2, with D perhaps TRBD1 (6 bases). The CDR3 has 13 residues. The V gene lost 5 bases and the J gene lost 6 bases, with 13 bases spanning the gap. CDR1 is MNHEY and CDR2 is SMNVEV in the germline V gene (reference sequence). The CDR3 bases are TGTGCCAGCAGTCAGGGGCAACTAGATGGCTACACCTTC. It is translated as CASSQGQLDGYTF.